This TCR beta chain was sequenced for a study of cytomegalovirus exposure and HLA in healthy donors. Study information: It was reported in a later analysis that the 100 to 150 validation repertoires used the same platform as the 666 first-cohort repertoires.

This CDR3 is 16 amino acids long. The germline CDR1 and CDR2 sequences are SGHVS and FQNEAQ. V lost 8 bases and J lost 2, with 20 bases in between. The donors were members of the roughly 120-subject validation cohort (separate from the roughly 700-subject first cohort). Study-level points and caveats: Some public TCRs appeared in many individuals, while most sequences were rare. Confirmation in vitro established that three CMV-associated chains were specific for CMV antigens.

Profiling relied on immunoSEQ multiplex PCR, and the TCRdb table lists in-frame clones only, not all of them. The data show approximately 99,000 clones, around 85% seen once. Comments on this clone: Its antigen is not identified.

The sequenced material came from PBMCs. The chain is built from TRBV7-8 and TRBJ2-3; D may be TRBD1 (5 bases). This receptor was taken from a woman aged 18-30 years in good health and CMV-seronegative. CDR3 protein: CASWVGADGHTDTQYF. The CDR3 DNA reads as TGTGCCAGCTGGGTAGGGGCCGACGGACACACAGATACGCAGTATTTT.